Following are 10 T cell receptor beta chains from one sample sequenced in a study of cytomegalovirus exposure and HLA in healthy donors. Sequenced by immunoSEQ multiplex PCR; TCRdb stores in-frame clones only, minus some. The data show some 200,000 clones, 75% to 95% seen once. The sequenced sample consisted of PBMCs. Receptors were obtained from a woman aged 18 to 35 in good health and CMV-seronegative.

The chain joins TRBV28 to TRBJ1-1; TRBD1 might be the D (5 bases). The CDR3 loop spans 12 amino acids. V was pared by 6 bases and J by 4 bases, with 9 bases between. CDR1 MDHEN and CDR2 SYDVKM come from the germline V gene. This CDR3 reads CASSRVGTEAFF. The CDR3 DNA is TGTGCCAGCAGCAGGGTGGGCACTGAAGCTTTCTTT.

This chain joins TRBV9 and TRBJ2-5; a possible D gene is TRBD2 (5 bases). The CDR3 loop spans 15 amino acids. V dropped 0 bases and J dropped 1 base, with 10 bases sitting between them. CDR1 and CDR2 (germline): SGDLS, YYNGEE. The CDR3 spells CASSVEGLIQETQYF. The CDR3 DNA reads as TGTGCCAGCAGCGTAGAAGGACTGATCCAAGAGACCCAGTACTTC. The full variable domain, with the rest looked up from reference TRBV9 and TRBJ2-5, is DSGVTQTPKHLITATGQRVTLRCSPRSGDLSVYWYQQSLDQGLQFLIQYYNGEERAKGNILERFSAQQFPDLHSELNLSSLELGDSALYFCASSVEGLIQETQYFGPGTRLLVL.

The DNA for the CDR3 is TGCGCCAGCAGCTTGACCCCTCGGGACAGCTATGGCTACACCTTC. This translates into CASSLTPRDSYGYTF. The genes are TRBV5-1 and TRBJ1-2; 7 nucleotides agree with TRBD1. With 1 base clipped from V and 4 bases from J, the junction kept 7 bases outside the gene matches. The germline V gene has CDR1 SGHRS and CDR2 YFSETQ. This CDR3 is 15 amino acids long.

This chain links TRBV5-1 with TRBJ1-1; D is possibly TRBD1 (5 bases). In germline, CDR1 is SGHRS, CDR2 YFSETQ. Trimming took 5 bases from V and 7 from J, leaving 9 bases between them. The CDR3 is 11 amino acids. CDR3 sequence reads: CASSLTDEAFF. CDR3 coding DNA: TGCGCCAGCAGTCTGACAGATGAAGCTTTCTTT. Full variable domain (missing parts from reference TRBV5-1 and TRBJ1-1): KAGVTQTPRYLIKTRGQQVTLSCSPISGHRSVSWYQQTPGQGLQFLFEYFSETQRNKGNFPGRFSGRQFSNSRSEMNVSTLELGDSALYLCASSLTDEAFFGQGTRLTVV.

This CDR3 reads CASSQGAGLAGGYEQYF. CDR3 DNA sequence: TGTGCCAGCAGCCAAGGAGCCGGGCTAGCGGGAGGGTACGAGCAGTACTTC. This chain joins TRBV4-2 and TRBJ2-7, with 12 bases matching TRBD2. The CDR3 is made up of 17 amino acids. From germline, CDR1 is LGHNA and CDR2 YNFKEQ. Losses at the gene ends were 1 base for V and 4 bases for J; bases not matched to a gene: 8.

The rearrangement uses TRBV11-2 and TRBJ2-7; D uncertain. The CDR3 runs to 12 residues. The V gene lost 1 base and the J gene lost 5 bases, with 6 bases spanning the gap. Germline assignment: CDR1 SGHAT and CDR2 FQNNGV. The CDR3 coding sequence is TGTGCCAGCAGCTTAGGCGCCCACGAGCAGTACTTC. Translating gives CASSLGAHEQYF.

This clone was counted between two and nine times. The chain employs TRBV15 and TRBJ2-1; D uncertain. Trimming removed 0 bases from V and 4 bases from J, with 13 bases in between. The CDR3 is 16 amino acids. Germline-derived CDR1 and CDR2 are LNHNV and YYDKDF (reference sequence). The CDR3, as DNA: TGTGCCACCAGCAGAGATCAGATGAGGAAATACAATGAGCAGTTCTTC. It specifies CATSRDQMRKYNEQFF. Supplemented by reference TRBV15 and TRBJ2-1, the full variable domain reads DAMVIQNPRYQVTQFGKPVTLSCSQTLNHNVMYWYQQKSSQAPKLLFHYYDKDFNNEADTPDNFQSRRPNTSFCFLDIRSPGLGDTAMYLCATSRDQMRKYNEQFFGPGTRLTVL.

The chain joins TRBV5-4 to TRBJ2-7, with no clear D. Germline-derived CDR1 and CDR2 are SGHNT and YYREEE (reference sequence). The CDR3 loop spans 14 amino acids. Trimming took off 1 base at V and 0 bases at J, with 8 bases between the two ends. This CDR3 reads CASSLTWSSYEQYF. In DNA, the CDR3 is TGTGCCAGCAGCTTGACATGGAGCTCCTACGAGCAGTACTTC.

V is TRBV10-3 and J is TRBJ1-1; D unclear. Germline V gene data show CDR1 as ENHRY and CDR2 as SYGVKD. The length of the CDR3 is 13 residues. The germline V and J ends were trimmed by 4 bases and 1 base, with 7 bases remaining between them. This CDR3 reads CAISVQENTEAFF. CDR3 coding DNA: TGTGCCATCAGTGTTCAGGAGAACACTGAAGCTTTCTTT.

The CDR3 region is CAWDSGSKEQFF. CDR3 sequence (DNA): TGTGCCTGGGATAGCGGGAGCAAAGAGCAGTTCTTC. The genes are TRBV30 and TRBJ2-1; 9 positions match TRBD2. Germline lookup yields CDR1 GTSNPN and CDR2 SVGIG (reference sequence). Trimming at V came to 5 bases and at J to 10 bases, leaving 6 bases not matched to a gene. This CDR3 is built from 12 residues.